A selection of T cell receptor beta chains follows, all from one sample in a study of blood T cells in healthy people across ages. TCRdb recomputed calls from the 5' RACE reads with MiXCR, one row per CDR3 protein. Counted here are around 1,800,000 distinct CDR3 sequences, about two fifths occurring once; the ten biggest clones make up about 21%. The material sequenced was blood. These receptors were taken from a human donor in good health. CDR3s include the opening cysteine and the closing phenylalanine or tryptophan. D genes are given only for firm matches. Some rows have no size entry. The others give once, few or many, or a class for an expanded clone.

. . TRBJ1-1 TRBV5-1 TGCGCCAGCAGCTCCGGGACATCAGAAGCTTTCTTT CASSSGTSEAFF
few . TRBJ1-2 TRBV10-3 TGTGCCATCAGTGAAGGGCCAGGAAACTATGGCTACACCTTC CAISEGPGNYGYTF
. . TRBJ2-3 TRBV6-5 TGTGCCAGCGTTTCCAGTTTGAGGTCCACAGATACGCAGTATTTT CASVSSLRSTDTQYF
few . TRBJ2-1 TRBV20-1 TGCAGTGCCGAGACAGCTGAGCAGTTCTTC CSAETAEQFF
. TRBD2 TRBJ2-3 TRBV12-3/TRBV12-4 TGTGCCAGCAGTTTAGCGCTAAGTCGGGGGGGCACAGATACGCAGTATTTT CASSLALSRGGTDTQYF
. TRBD1 TRBJ1-4 TRBV11-2 TGTGCCAGCAGCCGACAGGGACGGTTGGGGGAAAAACTGTTTTTT CASSRQGRLGEKLFF
few . TRBJ2-1 TRBV4-3 TGCGCCAGCAGCCAAGATTTGACGGGGGACTACAATGAGCAGTTCTTC CASSQDLTGDYNEQFF
many . TRBJ1-5 TRBV12-3/TRBV12-4 TGTGCCAGCAGTTTTGGTCAGCCCCAGCATTTT CASSFGQPQHF
once . TRBJ1-4 TRBV6-5 TGTGCCAGCAGTTCTGGGACACACGCAACTAATGAAAAACTGTTTTTT CASSSGTHATNEKLFF
. . TRBJ1-5 TRBV19 TGTGCCAGTAGTGTGACCGGGACTGAGAATCAGCCCCAGCATTTT CASSVTGTENQPQHF
few . TRBJ2-5 TRBV29-1 TGCAGCGTTGAGGTCAGGGTTGAGACCCAGTACTTC CSVEVRVETQYF
. . TRBJ2-1 TRBV25-1 TGTGCCAGCAGTGAGCCAGGCAACTACAATGAGCAGTTCTTC CASSEPGNYNEQFF
. . TRBJ2-7 TRBV4-2 TGTGCCAGCAGCCAGTATCTAGGGGGGGAGCAGTACTTC CASSQYLGGEQYF
few . TRBJ1-2 TRBV6-4 TGTGCCAGCAGTGATCCCAGAAAAACAGGCTACACCTTC CASSDPRKTGYTF